Here is one T cell receptor beta chain with its context. Its antigen is as yet unknown. Incorporated into the TCR beta cDNA libraries were unique molecular identifiers, which served to reduce PCR and sequencing biases. TCRdb used MiXCR to reprocess the PCR reads, holding one entry per CDR3 protein. This table holds about 620,000 distinct CDR3 sequences, roughly 40% found once. The data originate from a study of post-analysis software for immune sequencing data. Study information: The patients showed relapsing-remitting, secondary progressive and progressive-relapsing multiple sclerosis courses.

Study-wide points: When compared against controls, multiple sclerosis patients showed significantly lower normalized Chao1 diversity. Elevated frequency relative to controls characterized several TRBV segments in patients, TRBV5-6, TRBV5-1 and TRBV20-1 among them.

Germline V CDR1 and CDR2: GTSNPN, SVGIG (reference sequence). V trimming: 3 bases; J trimming: 0 bases; junction bases outside the gene matches: 1. This CDR3 has 13 amino acids. The chain joins TRBV30 to TRBJ1-1; 7 bases fit TRBD1. This TCR was recovered from a girl aged 10-17 years with multiple sclerosis. The source material was blood. The CDR3 DNA reads as TGTGCCTGGAGGACAGGGCTGAACACTGAAGCTTTCTTT. The encoded protein is CAWRTGLNTEAFF.